This passage covers 13 T cell receptor delta chains from one sample sequenced in a study of gamma-delta chains in newborns, infants, children. TCRdb reprocessed the reads using CATT. The data contain approximately 4,000 delta-chain clones, approximately 2% of them singletons. The sample comprised blood. The receptors stem from a child who was a newborn, infant or young child, either healthy, febrile or measles-vaccinated (not recorded which).

This clone was picked up a small number of times. The protein TCRdb gives is from a much larger clone and does not agree with this DNA's translation at residue 16, likely a read error; the protein shown here comes from the DNA. The chain uses TRDV2 and TRDJ2; possible D gene TRDD3, 6 bases. The CDR3 totals 18 residues. Per the germline V gene, CDR1 is GEAIGNYY and CDR2 is EKD. CDR3 sequence: CACDTLTGGPPLTAQPFF. The CDR3 bases are TGTGCCTGTGACACGCTTACGGGGGGACCGCCTTTGACAGCACAACCCTTCTTT.

In its sample, this clone was seen a few times. TCRdb lists the protein of a much larger clone for this DNA, which differs at residue 7, so this is likely a read error; the protein given here is translated from the DNA itself. The chain couples TRDV2 to TRDJ3; D unclear. The CDR3 is 18 amino acids. The V gene's germline CDR1 is GEAIGNYY and CDR2 EKD. Trimming took 0 bases from V and 0 from J, leaving 11 bases between them. This CDR3 is CACDTGHLFSWDTRQMFF. The CDR3 coding sequence is TGTGCCTGTGACACCGGACACCTTTTCTCCTGGGACACCCGACAGATGTTTTTC.

This clone was counted only a few times. The protein that TCRdb holds for this DNA derives from a much larger clone and differs from the translated DNA at residue 9, which likely indicates a read error; the protein shown here is translated from the DNA. V and J are TRDV2 and TRDJ3; D may be TRDD3 (6 bases). V was shortened by 0 bases and J by 0 bases, with 11 bases between the two germline ends. This CDR3 spans 18 amino acids. Germline V CDR1 and CDR2: GEAIGNYY, EKD. CDR3 bases: TGTGCCTGTGACACCTGGGGATCCGGCTCCTGGGACACCCGACAGATGTTTTTC. It encodes CACDTWGSGSWDTRQMFF.

This clone has just a few counts. This probably arose from a read error, given a far larger clone one base away. Distinct nucleotide sequences in the sample also encode this CDR3. The chain couples TRDV2 to TRDJ3; D not certain. CDR3 size: 18 residues. The germline CDR1 and CDR2 sequences are GEAIGNYY and EKD. V dropped 1 base and J dropped 0 bases, with 12 bases sitting between them. The CDR3 protein is CACDTAGWTSWDTRQMFF. As DNA, the CDR3 is TGTGCCTGTGACACTGCCGGGTGGACCTCCTGGGACACCCGACAGATGTTTTTC.

This clone was seen only a few times. It is likely a read error: a sequence one base away is far more abundant. V gene TRDV1 combines with J gene TRDJ1; TRDD3 matches at 7 bases. CDR3 length equals 12 residues. Germline V gene lookup returns CDR1 TSWWSYY and CDR2 QGS. Written as DNA, the CDR3 is TGTGCTCCTGGGATACTGGGGGATAAACTCATCTTT. Residues: CAPGILGDKLIF.

Turning to this clone: With only one base between it and a far larger clone, this is likely a read error. The rearrangement joins TRDV2 to TRDJ2; 9 positions agree with TRDD3. The CDR3 extends over 13 amino acids. CDR1 is GEAIGNYY and CDR2 is EKD in the germline V gene. Germline trimming cut 3 bases from V and 7 bases from J; bases unmatched to any gene: 2. CDR3 protein: CACDAWGIAQLFF. CDR3 DNA: TGTGCCTGTGACGCCTGGGGGATAGCACAACTCTTCTTT.

Concerning this clone itself: TCRdb pairs this DNA with a much larger clone's protein that differs at residue 4, likely a read error; the protein shown was translated from the DNA. The chain employs TRDV1 and TRDJ1, with TRDD2 as a possible D gene (5 bases). Germline V gene sequence: CDR1 TSWWSYY, CDR2 QGS. The CDR3 loop spans 15 amino acids. Here the CDR3 reads CALRELPAKTDKLIF. CDR3 nucleotides: TGTGCTCTTAGGGAACTTCCAGCAAAGACCGATAAACTCATCTTT.

This clone has just a few counts. A far larger clone is one nucleotide away, so this likely arose from a read error. The gene calls are TRDV1 and TRDJ1, with TRDD3 as a possible D gene (6 bases). Per germline, CDR1 TSWWSYY and CDR2 QGS. Trimming pared 5 bases from V and 0 bases from J, leaving 31 bases between. The CDR3 is made up of 21 amino acids. DNA for the CDR3: TGTGCTCTTGGGCCGAGAGGTCCTAAACAGGGGATGCGCCCGGACACCGATAAACTCATCTTT. Translation gives CALGPRGPKQGMRPDTDKLIF.

This clone was counted once. This chain joins TRDV1 and TRDJ3, with 7 bases aligning to TRDD3. V was pared by 1 base and J by 8 bases, with 17 bases of the junction left unmatched. This CDR3 is built from 20 residues. Germline V gene sequence: CDR1 TSWWSYY, CDR2 QGS. The CDR3 DNA is TGTGCTCTTGGGGAACCGGGAGAAATCTGGGGGCCCAGGAACACCCGACAGATGTTTTTC. Encoded protein: CALGEPGEIWGPRNTRQMFF.

This clone was seen a few times. The protein TCRdb lists belongs to a much larger clone and differs from this DNA's translation at residue 5, which points to a read error; the protein shown is made from the DNA. The J gene is TRDJ2, the V gene TRDV2; possible D gene TRDD3, 6 bases. The CDR3 consists of 18 residues. V was trimmed by 3 bases and J by 0 bases, leaving 19 bases between them. Germline lookup yields CDR1 GEAIGNYY and CDR2 EKD. CDR3 coding DNA: TGTGCCTGTGACGCGCTTACGGGGGGACCGCCTTTGACAGCACAACTCTTCTTT. It encodes CACDALTGGPPLTAQLFF.

Details on this clone: The protein recorded in TCRdb matches a much larger clone and deviates from this DNA's translation at residue 8, suggesting a read error; the protein here is obtained by translating the DNA. The rearrangement links TRDV1 to TRDJ2; a possible D gene is TRDD3 (5 bases). There are 18 residues in the CDR3. Trimming pared 2 bases from V and 3 bases from J, leaving 19 bases between. Germline CDR1 is TSWWSYY and CDR2 is QGS. Here the CDR3 reads CALGEEGRSRPLTAQLFF. Written as DNA, the CDR3 is TGTGCTCTTGGGGAAGAGGGGAGATCCCGACCACTGACAGCACAACTCTTCTTT.

About this clone: TCRdb's protein, taken from a much larger clone, differs from this DNA's translation at residue 2, likely owing to a read error; the protein displayed comes from the DNA. V gene TRDV1 combines with J gene TRDJ2, with D unclear. The CDR3 has 15 amino acids. Germline CDR1 and CDR2: TSWWSYY and QGS. The CDR3 bases are TGTTCTCTTGGGACCGGATGGGAGTTTCCAGCACAACTCTTCTTT. Encoded protein: CSLGTGWEFPAQLFF.

Note on this clone: This sequence is one base from a far larger clone and is likely a read error. Other DNA sequences in the same sample also yield this CDR3. The chain links TRDV2 to TRDJ3; 13 bases map to TRDD3. The germline V gene encodes CDR1 GEAIGNYY and CDR2 EKD. This CDR3 contains 20 residues. CDR3 coding DNA: TGTGCCTGTGACACCGTACTGGGGGATACGAGCTCCTGGGACACCCGGCAGATGTTTTTC. Protein: CACDTVLGDTSSWDTRQMFF.